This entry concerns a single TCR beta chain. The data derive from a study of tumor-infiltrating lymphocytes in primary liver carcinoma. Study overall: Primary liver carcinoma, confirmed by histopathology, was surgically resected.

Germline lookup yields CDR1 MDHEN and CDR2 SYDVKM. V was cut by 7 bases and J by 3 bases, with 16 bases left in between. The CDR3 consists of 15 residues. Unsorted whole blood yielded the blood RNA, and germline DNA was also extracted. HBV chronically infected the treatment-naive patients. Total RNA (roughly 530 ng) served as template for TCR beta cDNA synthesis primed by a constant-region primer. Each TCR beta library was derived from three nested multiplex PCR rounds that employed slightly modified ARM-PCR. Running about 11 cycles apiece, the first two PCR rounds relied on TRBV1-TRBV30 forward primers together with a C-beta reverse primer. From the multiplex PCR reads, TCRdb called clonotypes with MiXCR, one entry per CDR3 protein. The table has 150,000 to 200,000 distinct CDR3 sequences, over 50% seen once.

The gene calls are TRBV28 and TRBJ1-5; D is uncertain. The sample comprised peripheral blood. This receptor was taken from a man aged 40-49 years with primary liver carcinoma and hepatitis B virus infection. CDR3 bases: TGTGCCAGCAAGTTTAGATCCGGACCCAATCAGCCCCAGCATTTT. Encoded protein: CASKFRSGPNQPQHF. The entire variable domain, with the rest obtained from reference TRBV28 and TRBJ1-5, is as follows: DVKVTQSSRYLVKRTGEKVFLECVQDMDHENMFWYRQDPGLGLRLIYFSYDVKMKEKGDIPEGYSVSREKKERFSLILESASTNQTSMYLCASKFRSGPNQPQHFGDGTRLSIL.